Below are 10 T cell receptor beta chains sequenced from a single sample in a study of cytomegalovirus exposure and HLA in healthy donors. Sequencing used immunoSEQ multiplex PCR; TCRdb keeps in-frame clones, though not all of them. The sample has approximately 160,000 clones; roughly nine tenths are singletons. The sample was PBMCs. These receptors were collected from a young woman in good health and CMV-seropositive.

The rearrangement links TRBV7-9 to TRBJ2-2, with 10 positions matching TRBD2. J gave up 6 bases and V 2 bases, and 15 bases lay outside the gene matches. CDR3 length: 19 residues. The V gene's germline CDR1 is SEHNR and CDR2 FQNEAQ (reference sequence). CDR3 in amino acids: CASSLRGSWASGSPGELFF. The CDR3 DNA reads TGTGCCAGCAGCTTACGTGGCAGTTGGGCTAGCGGGAGTCCCGGGGAGCTGTTTTTT. The full variable domain, its missing parts supplied by reference TRBV7-9 and TRBJ2-2, is DTGVSQNPRHKITKRGQNVTFRCDPISEHNRLYWYRQTLGQGPEFLTYFQNEAQLEKSRLLSDRFSAERPKGSFSTLEIQRTEQGDSAMYLCASSLRGSWASGSPGELFFGEGSRLTVL.

The rearrangement joins TRBV11-3 to TRBJ2-7, with TRBD1 as a possible D gene (6 bases). Germline V gene lookup returns CDR1 SGHNT and CDR2 YENEEA. CDR3 size: 14 residues. V was pared by 2 bases and J by 1 base, with 9 bases between. CDR3 DNA sequence: TGTGCCAGCAGCTTAAACAGGGCATCCTACGAGCAGTACTTC. Its translation: CASSLNRASYEQYF.

The chain couples TRBV7-9 to TRBJ2-1; the match to TRBD1 covers 7 bases. J gave up 2 bases and V 5 bases, and 9 bases lay outside the gene matches. CDR3 length equals 16 residues. The germline CDR1 and CDR2 sequences are SEHNR and FQNEAQ (reference sequence). The CDR3 sequence is CASSRSGTDTYNEQFF. Written as DNA, the CDR3 is TGTGCCAGCAGCCGATCCGGGACAGACACCTACAATGAGCAGTTCTTC.

This chain links TRBV6-6 with TRBJ2-1; D gene unclear. Deletions cut 6 bases from V and 5 bases from J, with 8 bases between. The CDR3 covers 12 residues. Germline CDR1 and CDR2: MNHNY and SVGAGI (reference sequence). CDR3 residues: CASRIHDNEQFF. The CDR3 DNA reads TGTGCCAGCAGGATACACGACAATGAGCAGTTCTTC.

This chain joins TRBV30 and TRBJ2-3, with TRBD2 identical over 10 bases. J gave up 4 bases and V 8 bases, and 9 bases lay outside the gene matches. The germline V gene encodes CDR1 GTSNPN and CDR2 SVGIG (reference sequence). The CDR3 runs 14 residues. CDR3 sequence (DNA): TGTGCCGTACCTAGCGGGAGAGGCTCAGATACGCAGTATTTT. Protein product: CAVPSGRGSDTQYF.

The V call is TRBV9, the J call TRBJ1-1, with 7 bases matching TRBD1. There are 15 residues in the CDR3. CDR1 SGDLS and CDR2 YYNGEE come from the germline V gene. V dropped 1 base and J dropped 4; count of bases not matched to a gene: 7. CDR3 nucleotide sequence: TGTGCCAGCAGCGTAAAATCCCAGGGGGGCACTGAAGCTTTCTTT. Encoded protein: CASSVKSQGGTEAFF.

V usage is TRBV28 and J usage is TRBJ1-2; 7 bases align to TRBD1. V lost 5 bases to trimming and J lost 0 bases; unmatched junction nucleotides: 9. Germline V gives CDR1 MDHEN, CDR2 SYDVKM. The CDR3 spans 16 residues. The CDR3 region is CASSPLTGLSNYGYTF. As DNA, the CDR3 is TGTGCCAGCAGTCCGCTGACAGGGCTCTCTAACTATGGCTACACCTTC.

V and J are TRBV11-2 and TRBJ2-1; 7 nucleotides align to TRBD2. This CDR3 has 17 residues. Per germline, CDR1 SGHAT and CDR2 FQNNGV. V shed 3 bases, J shed 3 bases, and the junction held 11 bases outside the gene matches. The CDR3 loop reads CASSFRAASGYYNEQFF. In DNA, the CDR3 is TGTGCCAGCAGCTTCAGGGCGGCTAGCGGCTACTACAATGAGCAGTTCTTC. Complete variable domain (other parts from reference TRBV11-2 and TRBJ2-1): EAGVAQSPRYKIIEKRQSVAFWCNPISGHATLYWYQQILGQGPKLLIQFQNNGVVDDSQLPKDRFSAERLKGVDSTLKIQPAKLEDSAVYLCASSFRAASGYYNEQFFGPGTRLTVL.

In nucleotides, the CDR3 is TGTGCCAGCTCACGGACAGGGCTCTCTGGAAACACCATATATTTT. This sequence encodes CASSRTGLSGNTIYF. The chain is built from TRBV18 and TRBJ1-3, with TRBD1 identical over 8 bases. This CDR3 spans 15 amino acids. V trimming: 4 bases; J trimming: 0 bases; junction bases outside the gene matches: 2. Per germline, CDR1 KGHSH and CDR2 LQKENI. The whole variable domain, remainder taken from reference TRBV18 and TRBJ1-3, is NAGVMQNPRHLVRRRGQEARLRCSPMKGHSHVYWYRQLPEEGLKFMVYLQKENIIDESGMPKERFSAEFPKEGPSILRIQQVVRGDSAAYFCASSRTGLSGNTIYFGEGSWLTVV.

The chain has TRBV19 and TRBJ1-1, with D hard to call. Germline CDR1 and CDR2: LNHDA and SQIVND (reference sequence). Trimming shortened V by 5 bases and J by 4 bases, and 14 bases separated the two germline ends. CDR3 length equals 14 residues. The CDR3 here is CASSHREVFTEAFF. In DNA, the CDR3 is TGTGCCAGTAGTCATAGGGAGGTTTTCACTGAAGCTTTCTTT.